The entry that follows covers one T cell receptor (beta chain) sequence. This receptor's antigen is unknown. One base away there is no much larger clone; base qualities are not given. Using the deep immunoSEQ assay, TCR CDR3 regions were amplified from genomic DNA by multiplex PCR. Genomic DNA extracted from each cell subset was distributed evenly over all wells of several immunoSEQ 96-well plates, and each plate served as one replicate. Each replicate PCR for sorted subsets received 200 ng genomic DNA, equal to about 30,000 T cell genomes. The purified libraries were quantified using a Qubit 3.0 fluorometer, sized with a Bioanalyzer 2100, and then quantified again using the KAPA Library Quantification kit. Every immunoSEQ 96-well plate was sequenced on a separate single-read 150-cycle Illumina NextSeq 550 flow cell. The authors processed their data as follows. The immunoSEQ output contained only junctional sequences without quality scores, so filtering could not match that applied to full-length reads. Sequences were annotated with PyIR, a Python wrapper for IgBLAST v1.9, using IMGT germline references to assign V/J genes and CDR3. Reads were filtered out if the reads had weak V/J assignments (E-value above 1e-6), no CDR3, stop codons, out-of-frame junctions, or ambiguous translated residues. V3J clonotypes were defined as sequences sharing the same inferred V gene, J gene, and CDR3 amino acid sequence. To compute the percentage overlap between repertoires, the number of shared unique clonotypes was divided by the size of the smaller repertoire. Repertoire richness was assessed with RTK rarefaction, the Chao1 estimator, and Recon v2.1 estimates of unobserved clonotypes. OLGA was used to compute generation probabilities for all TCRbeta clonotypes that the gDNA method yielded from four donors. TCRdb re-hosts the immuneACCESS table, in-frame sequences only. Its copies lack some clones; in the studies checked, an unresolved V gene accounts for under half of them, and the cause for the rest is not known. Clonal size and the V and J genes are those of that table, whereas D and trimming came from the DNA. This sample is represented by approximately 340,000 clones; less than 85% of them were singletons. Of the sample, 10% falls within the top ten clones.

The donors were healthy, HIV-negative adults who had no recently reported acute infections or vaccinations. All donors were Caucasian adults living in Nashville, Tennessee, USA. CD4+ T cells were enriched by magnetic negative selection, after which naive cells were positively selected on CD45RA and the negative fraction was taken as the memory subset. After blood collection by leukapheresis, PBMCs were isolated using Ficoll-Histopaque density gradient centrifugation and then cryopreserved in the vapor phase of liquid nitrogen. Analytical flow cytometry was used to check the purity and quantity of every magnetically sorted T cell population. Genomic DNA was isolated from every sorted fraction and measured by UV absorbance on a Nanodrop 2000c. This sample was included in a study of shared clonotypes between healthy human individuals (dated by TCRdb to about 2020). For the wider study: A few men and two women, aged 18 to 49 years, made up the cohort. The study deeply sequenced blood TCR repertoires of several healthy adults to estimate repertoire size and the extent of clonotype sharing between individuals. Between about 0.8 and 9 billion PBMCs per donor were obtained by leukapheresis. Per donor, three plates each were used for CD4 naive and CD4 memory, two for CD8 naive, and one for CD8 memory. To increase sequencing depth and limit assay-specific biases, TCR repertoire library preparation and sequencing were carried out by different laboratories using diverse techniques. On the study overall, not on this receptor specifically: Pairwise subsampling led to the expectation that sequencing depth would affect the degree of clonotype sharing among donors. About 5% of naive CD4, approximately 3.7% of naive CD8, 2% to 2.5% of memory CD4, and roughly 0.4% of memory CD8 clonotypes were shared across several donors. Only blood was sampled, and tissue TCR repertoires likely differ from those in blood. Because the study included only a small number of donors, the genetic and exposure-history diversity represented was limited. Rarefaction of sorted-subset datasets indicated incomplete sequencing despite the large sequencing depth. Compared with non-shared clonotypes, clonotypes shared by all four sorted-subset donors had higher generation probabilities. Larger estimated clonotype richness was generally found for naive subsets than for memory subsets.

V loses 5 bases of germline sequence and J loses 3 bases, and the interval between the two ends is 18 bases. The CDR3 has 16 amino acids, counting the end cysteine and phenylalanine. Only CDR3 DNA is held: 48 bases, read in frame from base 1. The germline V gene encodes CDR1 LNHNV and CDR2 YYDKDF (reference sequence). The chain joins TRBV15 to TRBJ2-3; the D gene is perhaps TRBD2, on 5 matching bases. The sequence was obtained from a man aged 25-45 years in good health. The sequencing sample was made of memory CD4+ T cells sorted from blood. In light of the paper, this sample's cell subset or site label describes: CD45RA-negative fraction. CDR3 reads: CATSHTSKGDTDTQYF. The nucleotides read TGTGCCACCAGCCACACTTCCAAGGGAGATACAGATACGCAGTATTTT.